These 13 T cell receptor beta chains share one sample of origin, sequenced in a study of T cell responses to AZD1222 COVID-19 vaccine. TCRdb keeps only in-frame clones here, not all; method: immunoSEQ multiplex PCR. The sample contains 200,000 to 250,000 clones, approximately 94% of which appear only once. The sequences come from peripheral blood, collected 28 days after the second dose of the MenACWY control vaccine. Every receptor here comes from an adult who received the MenACWY meningococcal vaccine as a control.

This CDR3 is CATKMTGTDTQYF. The DNA for the CDR3 is TGTGCCACCAAAATGACGGGCACAGATACGCAGTATTTT. The chain has TRBV6-5 and TRBJ2-3; D remains ambiguous. The length of the CDR3 is 13 residues. Germline values: CDR1 MNHEY, CDR2 SVGAGI. Trimming removed 10 bases from V and 1 base from J, with 12 bases in between.

The chain uses TRBV2 and TRBJ2-5; TRBD2 aligns across 10 bases. The germline V gene encodes CDR1 SNHLY and CDR2 FYNNEI. The CDR3 totals 15 residues. V lost 4 bases to trimming and J lost 5 bases; unmatched junction nucleotides: 7. The CDR3: CASSGRLAGDETQYF. The CDR3 DNA reads as TGTGCCAGCAGTGGGCGTCTAGCGGGAGACGAGACCCAGTACTTC.

This chain uses TRBV6-1 with TRBJ1-1; D not resolved. This CDR3 has 17 residues. The germline gives CDR1 MNHNS, CDR2 SASEGT. V was pared by 2 bases and J by 4 bases, with 20 bases between. The CDR3 loop is CASSEYAFGSTPTEAFF. The CDR3 nucleotides read TGTGCCAGCAGTGAATACGCTTTTGGGAGCACCCCCACTGAAGCTTTCTTT.

This sequence joins TRBV24-1 and TRBJ1-4; D is possibly TRBD1 (5 bases). Germline-derived CDR1 and CDR2 are KGHDR and SFDVKD. Trimming removed 3 bases from V and 7 bases from J, with 14 bases in between. The CDR3 runs 15 residues. The CDR3 coding sequence is TGTGCCACCAGTGATCGATTAACTGGGGGTGAAAAACTGTTTTTT. Its translation: CATSDRLTGGEKLFF.

This clone has only a few counts. The chain carries TRBV9 and TRBJ2-7; tentative D call: TRBD1 (5 bases). There are 15 residues in the CDR3. V was pared by 0 bases and J by 0 bases, with 10 bases between. From germline, CDR1 is SGDLS and CDR2 YYNGEE. The CDR3: CASSVGAGLSYEQYF. DNA of the CDR3: TGTGCCAGCAGCGTAGGGGCAGGGCTCTCCTACGAGCAGTACTTC.

J is TRBJ2-3 and V is TRBV6-5, with D perhaps matching TRBD1 or TRBD2 (7 bases each). The germline CDR1 and CDR2 sequences are MNHEY and SVGAGI. This CDR3 is 14 amino acids long. Trimming took off 6 bases at V and 3 bases at J, with 13 bases between the two ends. In DNA form, the CDR3 reads TGTGCCAGCAGCGACAGGGAGGGAACAGATACGCAGTATTTT. It encodes CASSDREGTDTQYF.

The chain recombines TRBV12-3 or TRBV12-4 with TRBJ2-7, with D possibly matching TRBD1 (6 bases). V was trimmed by 6 bases and J by 4 bases, leaving 10 bases between them. This CDR3 region has 12 residues. CDR3 protein: CASRPDSYEQYF. The DNA of the CDR3 is TGTGCCAGCAGGCCGGACAGTTACGAGCAGTACTTC.

The chain joins TRBV6-2 or TRBV6-3 to TRBJ2-4, with D possibly being TRBD2 (6 bases). This CDR3 is built from 17 residues. The V and J ends lost 0 bases and 7 bases respectively, with 19 bases between them. In germline, CDR1 is MNHEY, CDR2 SVGEGT. CDR3: CASSYSSSRLVNNIQYF. The DNA for the CDR3 is TGTGCCAGCAGTTACTCGAGTTCGAGACTAGTAAACAACATTCAGTACTTC.

The chain combines TRBV28 with TRBJ2-7, with D perhaps matching TRBD2 (5 bases). Trimming stripped 3 bases from V and 3 bases from J, with 12 bases between. CDR3 length equals 14 residues. Per germline, CDR1 MDHEN and CDR2 SYDVKM. The CDR3 reads CASSLLEVIYEQYF. CDR3 DNA sequence: TGTGCCAGCAGTTTGCTGGAGGTGATCTACGAGCAGTACTTC.

The rearrangement joins TRBV21-1 to TRBJ1-2. TRBV21-1 is a pseudogene segment. CDR3 length: 12 amino acids. Here the CDR3 DNA reads TGTGCCAGCACCCACTCCCCACATGGCTACACCTTC. Encoded protein: CASTHSPHGYTF.

This clone was counted once. The J gene is TRBJ1-2, the V gene TRBV5-1; D remains unclear. V was pared by 0 bases and J by 3 bases, with 9 bases between. Looked up from germline, CDR1 is SGHRS and CDR2 is YFSETQ. The CDR3 spans 14 residues. The CDR3 region has the DNA TGCGCCAGCAGCTTGGATACCCGGGACTATGGCTACACCTTC. Residues: CASSLDTRDYGYTF.

V is TRBV21-1 and J is TRBJ1-1. TRBV21-1 is a pseudogene segment. This CDR3 has 12 amino acids. The CDR3 here is CASGGRNTEAFF. The CDR3 nucleotides are TGTGCCAGCGGAGGCAGGAACACTGAAGCTTTCTTT.

As to this clone: The junction and the germline gene differ at one end; a read error may be behind it. The chain carries TRBV6-1 and TRBJ1-2; 7 nucleotides agree with TRBD1. The CDR3 contains 12 residues. Germline V gene data show CDR1 as MNHNS and CDR2 as SASEGT. The DNA of the CDR3 is TGTGCCAGCAGTGAACAGGGGGGTCTTCCCCGCTTC. Protein product: CASSEQGGLPRF.